The rows below give T cell receptor beta chains drawn from one sample of a study of T cells after yellow fever vaccination. TCRdb used MiXCR to reprocess the 5' RACE reads, holding one entry per CDR3 protein. The sample has about 360,000 distinct CDR3 sequences, over 5% seen once. This specimen was PBMCs, taken 5 days after the yellow fever booster vaccination. All receptors come from a man aged 30-40 years who received the YFV17D yellow fever vaccine. CDR3s include the opening cysteine and the closing phenylalanine or tryptophan. D genes are given only for firm matches. Only some rows state a clone size, as once, few, many or a class for expanded clones.

>TRBJ1-4|TRBV5-4|few|-
TGTGCCAGCAGCCTGGGTGGGGGAACAGAGGAAAAACTGTTTTTT
CASSLGGGTEEKLFF
>TRBJ1-1|TRBV5-4|-|-
TGTGCCAGCAGCCCGGACCTAACGGGCACTGAAGCTTTCTTT
CASSPDLTGTEAFF
>TRBJ2-5|TRBV20-1|many|-
TGCAGTGCAGGGGATAGACAAGAGACCCAGTACTTC
CSAGDRQETQYF
>TRBJ2-5|TRBV12-3/TRBV12-4|-|-
TGTGCCAGCAGTTTAACCGGGAGTGGGGGGGAGACCCAGTACTTC
CASSLTGSGGETQYF
>TRBJ1-4|TRBV5-1|-|-
TGCGCCAGCACTGTATCGGGTGAAAAACTGTTTTTT
CASTVSGEKLFF
>TRBJ2-5|TRBV18|many|TRBD1
TGTGCCAGCTCGCCCGACAGGGGGTCGGAGACCCAGTACTTC
CASSPDRGSETQYF
>TRBJ2-1|TRBV20-1|-|TRBD2
TGCAGTGCTAGGACTAGCGGGGCCGGGGGGTTCTTC
CSARTSGAGGFF
>TRBJ2-3|TRBV30|-|TRBD2
TGTGCCTGGAGTACTAGCGGGAGTGCGCAGTATTTT
CAWSTSGSAQYF
>TRBJ2-5|TRBV5-8|-|TRBD1
TGTGCCAGCGGCCCCGGGACAGAAGAGACCCAGTACTTC
CASGPGTEETQYF
>TRBJ2-1|TRBV7-6|few|-
TGTGCCAGCAGCGGAGTCCACCGAGGTTCCTACAATGAGCAGTTCTTC
CASSGVHRGSYNEQFF
>TRBJ2-3|TRBV29-1|-|-
TGCAGCGTCGTGAGGCCACCGAGCACAGATACGCAGTATTTT
CSVVRPPSTDTQYF
>TRBJ2-5|TRBV20-1|few|-
TGCAGTGCTAGGGCGCCGACAGGCCAAGAGACCCAGTACTTC
CSARAPTGQETQYF
>TRBJ2-3|TRBV7-2|few|TRBD2
TGTGCCAGCAGTAAATTAGCGGGAGGTTTAGATACGCAGTATTTT
CASSKLAGGLDTQYF
>TRBJ2-5|TRBV6-6|many|-
TGTGCCGGGGGCTGGGGAGGTCGAGAGACCCAGTACTTC
CAGGWGGRETQYF
>TRBJ2-3|TRBV9|many|TRBD2
TGTGCCAGCAGCGTTTCTAGCGGGGGCTGGGGAGATACGCAGTATTTT
CASSVSSGGWGDTQYF
>TRBJ2-5|TRBV6-5|few|TRBD2
TGTGCCAGCAGTTACGGCGGGAGCCAACAAGAGACCCAGTACTTC
CASSYGGSQQETQYF
>TRBJ2-3|TRBV19|-|TRBD2
TGTGCCAGTAGTGATCCAGCGGGGACCACAGATACGCAGTATTTT
CASSDPAGTTDTQYF
>TRBJ2-3|TRBV7-9|-|-
TGTGCCAGCAGCCCCCCCTTCAGGGCCGGCACAGATACGCAGTATTTT
CASSPPFRAGTDTQYF
>TRBJ2-7|TRBV20-1|few|TRBD1
TGCAGTGCCTCGAATACAGGGGGTATATACGAGCAGTACTTC
CSASNTGGIYEQYF
>TRBJ2-3|TRBV10-3|few|-
TGTGCCATCAGTGAGGGACTACCTAGCACAGATACGCAGTATTTT
CAISEGLPSTDTQYF
>TRBJ2-7|TRBV5-1|-|-
TGCGCCAGCAGCTCAACCCCGGCGACTATCGGCGAGCAGTACTTC
CASSSTPATIGEQYF
>TRBJ2-1|TRBV5-1|-|TRBD1
TGCGCCAGCAGCCAGATGGGACAGGGTATAGATGAGCAGTTCTTC
CASSQMGQGIDEQFF
>TRBJ2-1|TRBV2|once|TRBD2
TGTGCCAGCAGTCAAGCCACAGCGGGAGTAATTGTTGAGCAGTTCTTC
CASSQATAGVIVEQFF
>TRBJ2-3|TRBV12-3/TRBV12-4|few|-
TGTGCCAGCAGCCCTCAAGCCTACACAGATACGCAGTATTTT
CASSPQAYTDTQYF